A selection of T cell receptor beta chains follows, all from one sample in a study of regulatory T cells in long-lasting Graves disease. TCRdb fed the multiplex PCR reads into MiXCR, producing one record per CDR3 protein. The table lists some 430,000 distinct CDR3 sequences, 20% to 25% of them singletons. The sample consisted of peripheral blood mononuclear cells (PBMCs), taken when the disease was refractory, from a patient treated with antithyroid drugs. The receptors come from a female donor with Graves disease. The CDR3 runs from the conserved cysteine through the conserved F or W. A D gene is named only where the DNA matches it firmly. Size tells how often a clone was seen (once, few, many) or the class of an expanded clone, and some rows leave it out.

size	J	D	V	CDR3	DNA
many	TRBJ1-6	.	TRBV15	CATSRGQGNSDSPLHF	TGTGCCACCAGCAGAGGGCAGGGGAACTCCGATTCACCCCTCCACTTT
many	TRBJ2-5	.	TRBV7-9	CASSLGDGGGRETQYF	TGTGCCAGCAGCTTGGGAGACGGAGGGGGCAGAGAGACCCAGTACTTC
many	TRBJ1-6	.	TRBV28	CASIGGDYDSPLHF	TGTGCCAGCATTGGGGGGGACTACGATTCACCCCTCCACTTT
few	TRBJ1-5	TRBD1	TRBV4-1	CASSARDSGNQPQHF	TGCGCCAGCAGCGCCCGGGACAGTGGGAATCAGCCCCAGCATTTT
.	TRBJ2-3	.	TRBV7-2	CASSFQGITDTQYF	TGTGCCAGCAGCTTTCAGGGGATCACAGATACGCAGTATTTT
many	TRBJ1-4	.	TRBV12-3/TRBV12-4	CASTQSGGDEKLFF	TGTGCCAGCACTCAGTCCGGAGGTGATGAAAAACTGTTTTTT
.	TRBJ1-2	.	TRBV4-1	CASSQVAGGYTF	TGCGCCAGCAGCCAAGTGGCGGGGGGCTACACCTTC
few	TRBJ1-1	TRBD1	TRBV19	CASSRTGRGTEAFF	TGTGCCAGTAGTAGGACAGGGCGAGGGACTGAAGCTTTCTTT
many	TRBJ2-6	.	TRBV7-9	CASSSGQSGANVLTF	TGTGCCAGCAGCTCAGGACAGTCTGGGGCCAACGTCCTGACTTTC
many	TRBJ2-5	.	TRBV2	CASRRESGPPVTQYF	TGTGCCAGCAGGAGAGAGTCCGGGCCGCCTGTAACCCAGTACTTC
many	TRBJ2-7	.	TRBV2	CASKVVQVSYEQYF	TGTGCCAGCAAGGTCGTACAGGTCTCCTACGAGCAGTACTTC
few	TRBJ2-7	TRBD2	TRBV20-1	CSARDTFSGRAYEQYF	TGCAGTGCTAGAGACACCTTTAGCGGGAGGGCCTACGAGCAGTACTTC
many	TRBJ2-2	.	TRBV6-2/TRBV6-3	CASSYSTETGELFF	TGTGCCAGCAGTTACTCGACGGAGACCGGGGAGCTGTTTTTT
.	TRBJ2-5	TRBD2	TRBV7-9	CASSLAGTTQETQYF	TGTGCCAGCAGCTTAGCTGGGACTACGCAAGAGACCCAGTACTTC
.	TRBJ2-1	.	TRBV29-1	CSSGTSSHNEQFF	TGCAGCTCCGGGACCTCCTCGCACAATGAGCAGTTCTTC
many	TRBJ1-1	.	TRBV2	CASSVGDRDEAFF	TGTGCCAGCAGTGTCGGTGATAGGGATGAAGCTTTCTTT
.	TRBJ2-2	.	TRBV29-1	CSVGAGWNTGELFF	TGCAGCGTTGGGGCAGGCTGGAACACCGGGGAGCTGTTTTTT
many	TRBJ1-1	.	TRBV10-3	CAISNWLGDLSTEAFF	TGTGCCATCAGTAATTGGCTGGGGGACTTGTCGACTGAAGCTTTCTTT
.	TRBJ2-7	.	TRBV12-3/TRBV12-4	CASSPLASEQYF	TGTGCCAGCAGCCCTCTAGCTTCCGAGCAGTACTTC
.	TRBJ1-2	.	TRBV19	CATRVYGDYGYTF	TGTGCCACCAGGGTATATGGGGACTATGGCTACACCTTC
few	TRBJ1-1	.	TRBV7-9	CASSASLGTTEAFF	TGTGCCAGCAGCGCCTCCCTGGGGACCACTGAAGCTTTCTTT
once	TRBJ1-1	TRBD1	TRBV12-3/TRBV12-4	CASRRTGGLTEAFF	TGTGCCAGCAGGCGGACAGGGGGTCTCACTGAAGCTTTCTTT
many	TRBJ1-1	.	TRBV28	CASSKQKESTEAFF	TGTGCCAGCAGTAAACAAAAGGAAAGCACTGAAGCTTTCTTT
.	TRBJ2-5	TRBD2	TRBV29-1	CSVFGRYQETQYF	TGCAGCGTTTTCGGGAGGTACCAAGAGACCCAGTACTTC
.	TRBJ2-2	TRBD1	TRBV9	CASSDGTGGNTGELFF	TGTGCCAGCAGCGATGGGACAGGGGGAAACACCGGGGAGCTGTTTTTT
.	TRBJ1-2	.	TRBV29-1	CSVHKNYGYTF	TGCAGCGTACACAAGAACTATGGCTACACCTTC
many	TRBJ1-2	.	TRBV2	CASILGPSNYGYTF	TGTGCCAGCATTCTGGGGCCTTCTAACTATGGCTACACCTTC
many	TRBJ1-2	TRBD1	TRBV6-5	CASSYSTGNGYTF	TGTGCCAGCAGTTACTCGACAGGGAATGGCTACACCTTC
few	TRBJ2-7	.	TRBV3-1	CASSQDLHEQYF	TGTGCCAGCAGCCAAGATCTACACGAGCAGTACTTC
.	TRBJ2-2	.	TRBV6-5	CASSLSHRNTGELFF	TGTGCCAGCAGTTTGTCGCACAGGAACACCGGGGAGCTGTTTTTT
.	TRBJ2-7	TRBD1	TRBV5-1	CASRSGQGLSYEQYF	TGCGCCAGCAGGTCGGGACAGGGGCTTTCCTACGAGCAGTACTTC
many	TRBJ1-4	TRBD1	TRBV12-3/TRBV12-4	CASGGQGAEKLFF	TGTGCCAGCGGGGGACAGGGGGCTGAAAAACTGTTTTTT
.	TRBJ2-7	TRBD1	TRBV5-5	CASSLVNQGAIEQYF	TGTGCCAGCAGCTTGGTGAACCAGGGGGCGATCGAGCAGTACTTC